The clone carrying this T cell receptor (beta chain) was observed a few times. No antigen is known for it. Researchers attached unique molecular identifiers to individual cDNA molecules. MiXCR, applied by TCRdb to the 5' RACE reads, yields one record per CDR3 protein. The sample includes roughly 80,000 distinct CDR3 sequences, approximately 16% of them seen just once. This sample is drawn from a study of early T cells in non-severe SARS-CoV-2 infection. Study as a whole: The sequenced material was bulk RNA from unsorted whole blood, and its chains were unpaired.

Germline assignment: CDR1 KGHSH and CDR2 LQKENI. Deletions cut 6 bases from V and 6 bases from J, with 15 bases between. The length of the CDR3 is 13 residues. Study-wide points: Anti-spike CD8 specificities were favored by VDJdb matching, whose results missed private and CD4 specificities.

The gene calls are TRBV18 and TRBJ2-7; possibly TRBD1 or TRBD2 for D (6 bases each). Sequencing was done on a sample of whole blood. The clonotype was recovered from an adult who was a healthcare worker with PCR-confirmed SARS-CoV-2 infection or an uninfected control (not recorded which). This CDR3 reads CASSDGGGSEQYF. In DNA, the CDR3 is TGTGCCAGCTCGGACGGGGGCGGTTCCGAGCAGTACTTC.